The next 11 T cell receptor beta chains were all read from a single sample in a study of T cells in Graves' hyperthyroidism and ophthalmopathy. RNA transcripts yielded amplified TCR beta CDR3 regions. A set of HTBI primers served as the primers for a first-round RT-PCR of the TCR CDR3. TCRdb reprocessed the multiplex PCR reads via MiXCR and lists one record per CDR3 protein. Among more than 300,000 distinct CDR3 sequences listed, around 13% were seen once. The sequenced sample consisted of blood. The receptor set was obtained from a woman in her 30s with Graves' hyperthyroidism.

Worth noting for this clonotype: At one end the junction does not follow the germline gene, possibly because of a read error. The chain combines TRBV2 with TRBJ2-5; possibly TRBD1 for D (6 bases). There are 13 residues in the CDR3. Looked up from germline, CDR1 is SNHLY and CDR2 is FYNNEI. The CDR3: CASSGPGDRFTHF. CDR3 DNA sequence: TGTGCCAGCAGTGGTCCAGGGGACCGGTTTACGCACTTC.

The table lists this clonotype with many counts. This chain links TRBV2 with TRBJ2-6; D uncertain. This CDR3 region has 14 residues. Germline loops: CDR1 SNHLY, CDR2 FYNNEI. The V end was cut by 1 base, the J end by 3 bases, with 4 bases between. The CDR3 here is CASSEEGGANVLTF. CDR3 DNA sequence: TGTGCCAGCAGTGAAGAGGGTGGGGCCAACGTCCTGACTTTC.

The chain employs TRBV19 and TRBJ1-5, with no clear D. This CDR3 comprises 13 residues. In germline, CDR1 is LNHDA, CDR2 SQIVND (reference sequence). V dropped 3 bases and J dropped 5 bases, with 8 bases sitting between them. CDR3 in DNA: TGTGCCAGTAGTATGGTCGGTGATCAGCCCCAGCATTTT. Its translation: CASSMVGDQPQHF.

This clonotype was seen many times. The chain links TRBV7-2 to TRBJ1-1; D remains ambiguous. CDR1 is SGHTA and CDR2 is FQGNSA in the germline V gene. CDR3 length: 12 residues. The V end lost 1 base, the J end lost 6 bases, and 6 bases lay between the germline ends. CDR3 residues: CASSLVTAEAFF. DNA of the CDR3: TGTGCCAGCAGCTTAGTAACAGCTGAAGCTTTCTTT.

This clonotype has a handful of counts. This may come from a read error, since a much larger clone is one base off. J is TRBJ1-1 and V is TRBV28, with a tentative D call TRBD1 (6 bases). The CDR3 loop spans 14 amino acids. Germline lookup yields CDR1 MDHEN and CDR2 SYDVKM. The CDR3 spells CASSLGWDNTEALF. CDR3 DNA: TGTGCCAGCAGTCTAGGGTGGGACAACACTGAAGCTCTCTTT. The whole variable domain, remainder taken from reference TRBV28 and TRBJ1-1, is DVKVTQSSRYLVKRTGEKVFLECVQDMDHENMFWYRQDPGLGLRLIYFSYDVKMKEKGDIPEGYSVSREKKERFSLILESASTNQTSMYLCASSLGWDNTEALFGQGTRLTVV.

CDR3 in amino acids: CSASRRVLAGPTDTQYF. The CDR3 nucleotides are TGCAGTGCCTCCCGGCGGGTTCTAGCGGGTCCCACAGATACGCAGTATTTT. This chain connects TRBV20-1 to TRBJ2-3, with TRBD2 matching 8 bases. Trimming cost V 6 bases and J 2 bases; bases outside gene matches: 16. The CDR3 runs 17 residues. Germline V lookup: CDR1 DFQATT, CDR2 SNEGSKA (reference sequence).

This clonotype was observed a few times. The rearrangement uses TRBV20-1 and TRBJ2-7; tentatively, D is TRBD1 (6 bases). With 6 bases removed from V and 7 bases from J, the gap between germline ends came to 16 bases. The germline CDR1 and CDR2 sequences are DFQATT and SNEGSKA (reference sequence). The CDR3 runs to 12 residues. CDR3 nucleotides: TGCAGTGCCCCTACAACAGGGAAAGAGCAGTACTTC. Amino acids: CSAPTTGKEQYF.

This clonotype was counted between two and nine times. The V gene is TRBV19, the J gene TRBJ2-1, with TRBD2 matching over 8 bases. Unmatched junction bases numbered 8, after V lost 4 bases and J lost 6 bases. The CDR3 has 15 amino acids. Germline-derived CDR1 and CDR2 are LNHDA and SQIVND (reference sequence). The CDR3, as DNA: TGTGCCAGTAGTAAGAGCGGGAGTTCGGGCAATGAGCAGTTCTTC. It encodes CASSKSGSSGNEQFF.

This clonotype was detected ten times or more. V gene TRBV6-1 combines with J gene TRBJ1-6, with a tentative D call TRBD1 (5 bases). CDR1 is MNHNS and CDR2 is SASEGT in the germline V gene. The CDR3 contains 15 residues. Trimming took 4 bases from V and 6 from J, leaving 13 bases between them. The CDR3 reads CASSGPGGRNSPLHF. The CDR3 DNA is TGTGCCAGCAGTGGACCCGGGGGTCGTAATTCACCCCTCCACTTT.

Only a few counts were recorded for this clonotype. The CDR3 reads CASKLNSNQPQHF. The CDR3 nucleotides read TGTGCCAGCAAACTTAATAGCAATCAGCCCCAGCATTTT. The chain employs TRBV6-1 and TRBJ1-5; D remains unclear. V was clipped by 7 bases and J by 0 bases, with 7 bases between them. The CDR3 spans 13 residues. Germline values: CDR1 MNHNS, CDR2 SASEGT.

DNA of the CDR3: TGTGCCAGCAGCAACGGTGGAGGGCAAGAGACCCAGTACTTC. The encoded protein is CASSNGGGQETQYF. The chain joins TRBV5-8 to TRBJ2-5; tentative D call: TRBD2 (6 bases). The CDR3 consists of 14 residues. Trimming removed 4 bases at V and 2 bases at J, with 12 bases between. The germline CDR1 and CDR2 sequences are SGHTS and YDEGEE.